Included here is one TCR beta chain sequence, with context. Its antigen is not yet known. Base qualities are missing; no much larger clone stands one base away. Counted from cysteine to phenylalanine, this CDR3 has 14 amino acids. The retained sequence is limited to the CDR3, 42 bases, with the frame set at the first base. V gives up 0 bases and J gives up 9 bases, and the segment between their germline ends measures 14 bases. Sequences MGHRA (CDR1) and YSYEKL (CDR2) are obtained from the germline V gene. Ficoll-Paque density gradient centrifugation was used to isolate PBMCs. TCRdb names Illumina NovaSeq 6000 as the instrument used. Using 5'RACE with constant-segment primers, TCRalpha and TCRbeta cDNA libraries were constructed, with sample barcodes and unique molecular identifiers added in the process. Trizol reagent was used to extract RNA from every sample. Library amplification was performed in two PCR steps, and a second sample barcode and Illumina TruSeq adapters were introduced in the second step. The libraries were sequenced on an Illumina NovaSeq using 2 x 150 bp paired-end reads. The study's own analysis went as follows. Reads were demultiplexed and collapsed into UMI-guided consensus sequences with migec v1.2.7. Using mixcr v2.1.11, UMI consensuses were aligned to TRA and TRB V and J templates and then assembled into clonotypes. Expanded or contracted clonotypes were those called significant by both edgeR and NoisET, with noise models trained on biological replicates. For edgeR calls, the thresholds were a false discovery rate-adjusted p below 0.01 and a log2 fold-change of 1. As an exploratory analysis of dynamics, max-normalized trajectories of the 1000 most abundant clonotypes were examined with PCA combined with hierarchical clustering. The CD4 or CD8 phenotype of responding clones was assigned using the separately sequenced CD4+ and CD8+ repertoires. The raw public reads went through TCRdb reprocessing: fastp at Q25, MiXCR clone calling, in-frame beta chains kept. Each CDR3 protein gets just one entry, which takes the most common genes and DNA from the rows behind it. The V and J calls were determined by TCRdb, not by the authors. The table for this sample lists approximately 180,000 distinct CDR3 sequences; 16% of them were counted only once. Of the sample, approximately 2.2% falls within the top ten clones.

This sample was included in a study of T-cell memory formation after mild COVID-19 (dated by TCRdb to the early 2020s). Regarding the complete study: TCR sequence clusters from the two donors were largely donor specific. T-cell clones expanding and contracting after mild COVID-19 in two donors were tracked by longitudinal TCRalpha and TCRbeta repertoire sequencing. Two young, previously healthy adult volunteers made up the cohort, one male and one female.

Study-wide conclusions, independent of this receptor: Only a couple of mild cases were covered in the study, and larger cohorts including severe cases with pre-infection samples were considered necessary. Balanced CD4/CD8 phenotypes were observed for clones contracting from day 15 to 85, whereas a bias towards CD4+ was observed for a second wave of clones expanding from day 15 to 37. Contracting CD4+ clones turned up mainly in the CM and EM memory subsets, whereas EMRA was where CD8+ clones were enriched. Whether the second-wave clones peaking on day 37 were SARS-CoV-2 specific was not confirmed. The detection of some responding clones in pre-infection memory suggests that pre-existing cross-reactive memory T cells joined the SARS-CoV-2 response.

The sequenced sample was PBMCs or a T cell subset sorted from them (not recorded which). The chain was built from TRBV4-1 and TRBJ2-5, with the D gene call left open. This TCR derives from an adult woman who had mild COVID-19 (a few samples of this study predate the infection). The sample titles of this study are shuffled in the database, so cell type and time point are left out; the donor was told from shared clones. The CDR3: CASSQDWSPQAQYF. The nucleotides read TGCGCCAGCAGCCAAGATTGGTCCCCCCAGGCCCAGTACTTC.